The T cell receptor (beta chain) described here comes from a study of T cells in localized non-small cell lung cancer. Study observations and caveats: Heterogeneity within the tumor remains possible, as just one region underwent sequencing. The study linked higher blood T cell density to longer overall survival. Adjacent lung tissue had a median roughly 52 of the top 100 clones found in the tumor.

The assay was immunoSEQ multiplex PCR, and TCRdb's table has in-frame clones only and misses some. There are about 11,000 clones in the sample; roughly 90% occur only once, and roughly an eighth lies in the top ten. To note about this clone: Its antigen is undetermined.

The TCR was taken from a male donor aged 60 or over with stage III lung adenocarcinoma. Sequences were derived from peripheral blood, sampled before any cancer treatment.

The DNA of the CDR3 is TGTGCCAGCAGCAAACCAGGGACAGGGGGTCGAAACACCATATATTTT. Encoded protein: CASSKPGTGGRNTIYF. The V call is TRBV14, the J call TRBJ1-3; TRBD1 aligns across 11 bases. The trim removed 5 bases at V and 5 bases at J, leaving 8 bases unmatched. Germline V CDR1 and CDR2: SGHDN, FVKESK. The CDR3 totals 16 residues. Full variable domain (rest looked up from reference TRBV14 and TRBJ1-3): EAGVTQFPSHSVIEKGQTVTLRCDPISGHDNLYWYRRVMGKEIKFLLHFVKESKQDESGMPNNRFLAERTGGTYSTLKVQPAELEDSGVYFCASSKPGTGGRNTIYFGEGSWLTVV.